Shown below are 14 T cell receptor beta chains from a single sample sequenced in a study of identical twins. Via MiXCR, TCRdb re-called the 5' RACE reads, giving one row per CDR3 protein. The repertoire holds about 690,000 distinct CDR3 sequences, with 21% as singletons. The data also belong to a second study, concerning T cells expressing NK-cell markers.

The sample taken for sequencing was PBMCs. The receptors originated from a woman younger than 35 in good health.

The V gene is TRBV27, the J gene TRBJ2-7, with 7 bases identical to TRBD1. The germline V gene has CDR1 MNHEY and CDR2 SMNVEV (reference sequence). The CDR3 runs 15 residues. The V gene end was trimmed by 2 bases and the J gene end by 1 base; junction bases not matched to a gene: 5. The CDR3 nucleotides read TGTGCCAGCAGTTTACTAGGGACAGAATCCTACGAGCAGTACTTC. Translating gives CASSLLGTESYEQYF.

This clonotype was counted a few times. As DNA, the CDR3 is TGTGCCATCAGTGTCCCCCGGGCGGGGGGGCTGGATACGCAGTATTTT. Its protein product is CAISVPRAGGLDTQYF. The chain has TRBV10-3 and TRBJ2-3, with 9 bases aligning to TRBD2. The V segment lost 4 bases and the J segment 6 bases; nucleotides outside the gene matches: 11. The CDR3 is made up of 16 amino acids. Per germline, CDR1 ENHRY and CDR2 SYGVKD.

The V and J genes are TRBV2 and TRBJ1-2, with 9 nucleotides matching TRBD1. Germline CDR1 and CDR2: SNHLY and FYNNEI. V lost 7 bases, J lost 5 bases, and 5 bases stayed unmatched. The CDR3 runs to 13 residues. CDR3 amino acids: CASTWDRAYGYTF. Written as DNA, the CDR3 is TGTGCCAGCACCTGGGACAGGGCTTATGGCTACACCTTC.

This clonotype was counted only a few times. The V call is TRBV20-1, the J call TRBJ2-1; the D is unclear. Deletions cut 0 bases from V and 9 bases from J, with 6 bases between. The length of the CDR3 is 11 residues. The germline V gene encodes CDR1 DFQATT and CDR2 SNEGSKA (reference sequence). The CDR3 loop is CSARDFGEQFF. The DNA of the CDR3 is TGCAGTGCTAGAGACTTCGGTGAGCAGTTCTTC.

This clonotype was counted between two and nine times. In DNA form, the CDR3 reads TGTGCCTGGGAAACCGGGACAGCGAACACCGGGGAGCTGTTTTTT. Protein: CAWETGTANTGELFF. The chain carries TRBV30 and TRBJ2-2; 7 nucleotides line up with TRBD1. CDR1 GTSNPN and CDR2 SVGIG come from the germline V gene (reference sequence). The length of the CDR3 is 15 residues. J gave up 0 bases and V 5 bases, and 6 bases lay outside the gene matches.

The gene calls are TRBV6-1 and TRBJ2-2, with D perhaps assigned TRBD1 or TRBD2 (5 bases each). Deletions cut 6 bases from V and 2 bases from J, with 16 bases between. Looked up from germline, CDR1 is MNHNS and CDR2 is SASEGT. The CDR3 consists of 16 residues. DNA for the CDR3: TGTGCCAGCAGGAGGGGAACTAGGGGAAACACCGGGGAGCTGTTTTTT. Translating it yields CASRRGTRGNTGELFF.

This clonotype was counted many times. The V gene is TRBV29-1, the J gene TRBJ2-7, with 9 bases lining up with TRBD2. This CDR3 has 13 amino acids. The V segment lost 7 bases and the J segment 3 bases; nucleotides outside the gene matches: 7. Germline loops: CDR1 SQVTM, CDR2 ANQGSEA. CDR3 sequence: CSGMTSGGYEQYF. In nucleotides, the CDR3 is TGCAGCGGGATGACTAGCGGAGGCTACGAGCAGTACTTC.

The chain joins TRBV2 to TRBJ2-6; no definite D call. Looked up from germline, CDR1 is SNHLY and CDR2 is FYNNEI. Trimming stripped 6 bases from V and 6 bases from J, with 6 bases between. This CDR3 is 12 amino acids long. DNA of the CDR3: TGTGCCAGCAGGTCCGAGGCCAACGTCCTGACTTTC. The encoded protein is CASRSEANVLTF.

The rearrangement links TRBV7-8 to TRBJ2-7, with 14 bases fitting TRBD2. The junction had 18 bases not matched to a gene; V was cut back by 5 bases and J by 6 bases. Germline V gene sequence: CDR1 SGHVS, CDR2 FQNEAQ. This CDR3 is built from 19 residues. The CDR3 region is CASSPQPGLAGALISEQYF. Here the CDR3 DNA reads TGTGCCAGCAGCCCCCAACCGGGACTAGCGGGAGCCCTCATCTCCGAGCAGTACTTC.

This clonotype was counted at least ten times. The chain joins TRBV12-3 or TRBV12-4 to TRBJ2-1; 11 bases line up with TRBD2. Trimming at V came to 3 bases and at J to 7 bases, leaving 5 bases not matched to a gene. This CDR3 has 15 residues. The CDR3 coding sequence is TGTGCCAGCAGTTTCCGGCTAGCGGGGGGAAATGAGCAGTTCTTC. This translates into CASSFRLAGGNEQFF.

This clonotype was observed many times. The rearrangement joins TRBV20-1 to TRBJ1-1, with TRBD1 matching over 7 bases. Germline trimming cut 5 bases from V and 1 base from J; bases unmatched to any gene: 4. Germline CDR1 reads DFQATT; CDR2 reads SNEGSKA (reference sequence). The CDR3 extends over 13 amino acids. The CDR3 is CSAPRTGNTEAFF. The CDR3 DNA reads TGCAGTGCTCCAAGGACAGGGAACACTGAAGCTTTCTTT.

V usage is TRBV7-7 and J usage is TRBJ2-5; 8 nucleotides match TRBD2. V dropped 5 bases and J dropped 4; count of bases not matched to a gene: 6. The CDR3 length is 14 residues. Germline V gene lookup returns CDR1 SSHAT and CDR2 FNYEAQ (reference sequence). Here the CDR3 reads CASSPRTSSETQYF. The CDR3 DNA reads as TGTGCCAGCAGCCCCAGGACTAGCTCAGAGACCCAGTACTTC.

This rearrangement joins TRBV12-3 or TRBV12-4 to TRBJ2-6; 12 bases fit TRBD1. This CDR3 region has 17 residues. Unmatched junction bases numbered 4, after V lost 5 bases and J lost 2 bases. DNA of the CDR3: TGTGCCAGCAGTCACGGGACAGGGGGCGCTGGGGCCAACGTCCTGACTTTC. It encodes CASSHGTGGAGANVLTF.

This rearrangement joins TRBV7-2 to TRBJ2-3; D is uncertain. Germline values: CDR1 SGHTA, CDR2 FQGNSA. V lost 0 bases, J lost 2 bases, and 9 bases lay in between. There are 15 residues in the CDR3. The CDR3 spells CASSLARFSTDTQYF. As DNA, the CDR3 is TGTGCCAGCAGCTTAGCACGCTTCTCCACAGATACGCAGTATTTT.